This TCR beta chain was recorded in a study of cytomegalovirus exposure and HLA in healthy donors. Study summary: Ancestry clustering placed around four fifths of about 400 genotyped donors in the Caucasian-associated cluster. Study findings and constraints: Most TCR sequences were rare, but some public TCRs occurred in many donors. Researchers reported that three CMV-associated chains were confirmed in vitro as CMV antigen-specific.

The CDR3 loop spans 14 amino acids. V was shortened by 0 bases and J by 2 bases, with 7 bases between the two germline ends. Germline lookup yields CDR1 SEHNR and CDR2 FQNEAQ (reference sequence). Of note for this clone: Its target is unknown.

In the PCR, 60 Vbeta and 13 Jbeta primers were used. Using immunoSEQ multiplex PCR, the repertoire was profiled, and TCRdb retains in-frame clones only, with some absent. The profile shows over 65,000 clones, 75% to 85% of them singletons. The clonotype was recovered from a human donor in good health. The rearrangement joins TRBV7-9 to TRBJ1-1; D unresolved. Material for sequencing was PBMCs. CDR3 in DNA: TGTGCCAGCAGCTTAGCGCCAGTAAACACTGAAGCTTTCTTT. Protein product: CASSLAPVNTEAFF.